This T cell receptor beta chain emerged from a study of blood T cell repertoires in COVID-19. Deletions cut 2 bases from V and 3 bases from J, with 10 bases between. CDR3 size: 13 residues. Per the germline V gene, CDR1 is GTSNPN and CDR2 is SVGIG (reference sequence). This clone was seen just once. Assignment of participants to cohorts was predicated upon participant-reported clinical history. Authors' methods: Estimation of nucleated cell counts relied on the amplification of reference gene primers. The assay was immunoSEQ multiplex PCR, and TCRdb's table has in-frame clones only and misses some. V and J calls and clone size come straight from that table; D and trimming were deduced from the DNA. The sample includes a few hundred thousand clones, just under 90% of them seen just once.

The V call is TRBV30, the J call TRBJ1-1; D unresolved. Sequencing was done on a sample of PBMCs or T cells enriched from blood (not recorded which). This TCR derives from a woman between 45 and 65 years old who had recovered from COVID-19. CDR3 sequence reads: CAWSPGAYTEAFF. The DNA for the CDR3 is TGTGCCTGGAGTCCGGGAGCGTACACTGAAGCTTTCTTT.